One T cell receptor (beta chain) is described in this entry. Original analysis: Reference gene primer amplification in the assay estimated nucleated cell counts. Some clones are missing from TCRdb's copy, which holds only in-frame ones; the method was immunoSEQ multiplex PCR. That table is the source of V, J and clone size, and D and trimming were worked out from the DNA. The sample includes some 28,000 clones, about 80% of them seen just once. These data belong to a study of blood T cell repertoires in COVID-19. Study overall: Researchers got acute and convalescent COVID-19 samples from the United States, Italy and Spain. Sample material is recorded as cDNA or gDNA derived from T cells, B-cell-depleted T cells, or PBMCs.

The CDR3 is made up of 13 amino acids. Trimming removed 0 bases from V and 5 bases from J, with 6 bases in between. Germline V gene data show CDR1 as SGDLS and CDR2 as YYNGEE. The material sequenced was peripheral blood. V is TRBV9 and J is TRBJ2-4; D is unresolved. The sequence was collected from a man between 65 and 80 years old with acute or convalescent COVID-19. The CDR3 DNA reads TGTGCCAGCAGCGTAGCCGGAGAAAACATTCAGTACTTC. It translates to CASSVAGENIQYF.